This TCR beta chain was identified in a study of blood T cell repertoires in COVID-19. Assay used: immunoSEQ multiplex PCR; TCRdb lists only in-frame clones, some missing. Of approximately 170,000 clones listed, about nine tenths are singletons. V lost 3 bases, J lost 11 bases, and 10 bases lay in between. The CDR3 sequence is 11 residues long. What was sequenced was peripheral blood. The receptor was derived from a woman in her 70s with acute or convalescent COVID-19. This rearrangement joins TRBV12-3 or TRBV12-4 to TRBJ1-1; D may be TRBD1 (6 bases). For the CDR3, the DNA is TGTGCCAGCAGTTTGGGGACACGGGCTTTCTTT. Protein: CASSLGTRAFF.